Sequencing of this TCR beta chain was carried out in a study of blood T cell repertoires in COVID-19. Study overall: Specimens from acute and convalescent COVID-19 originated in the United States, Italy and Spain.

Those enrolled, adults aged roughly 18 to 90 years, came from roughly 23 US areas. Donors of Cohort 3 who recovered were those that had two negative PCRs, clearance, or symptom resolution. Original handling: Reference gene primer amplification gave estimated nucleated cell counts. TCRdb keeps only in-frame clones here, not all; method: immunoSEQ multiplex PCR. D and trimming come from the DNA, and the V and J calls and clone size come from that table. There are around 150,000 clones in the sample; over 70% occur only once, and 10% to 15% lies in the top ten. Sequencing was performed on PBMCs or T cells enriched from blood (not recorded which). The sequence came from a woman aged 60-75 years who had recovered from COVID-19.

For the CDR3, the DNA is TGCGCCAGCAGCCAAGACACGTCCTACGAGCAGTACTTC. Translated, it gives CASSQDTSYEQYF. The chain joins TRBV5-1 to TRBJ2-7; D gene uncertain. The germline CDR1 and CDR2 sequences are SGHRS and YFSETQ. V was pared by 4 bases and J by 1 base, with 9 bases between. This CDR3 region has 13 residues. Based on the CDR3 plus reference TRBV5-1 and TRBJ2-7, the full variable domain is KAGVTQTPRYLIKTRGQQVTLSCSPISGHRSVSWYQQTPGQGLQFLFEYFSETQRNKGNFPGRFSGRQFSNSRSEMNVSTLELGDSALYLCASSQDTSYEQYFGPGTRLTVT.